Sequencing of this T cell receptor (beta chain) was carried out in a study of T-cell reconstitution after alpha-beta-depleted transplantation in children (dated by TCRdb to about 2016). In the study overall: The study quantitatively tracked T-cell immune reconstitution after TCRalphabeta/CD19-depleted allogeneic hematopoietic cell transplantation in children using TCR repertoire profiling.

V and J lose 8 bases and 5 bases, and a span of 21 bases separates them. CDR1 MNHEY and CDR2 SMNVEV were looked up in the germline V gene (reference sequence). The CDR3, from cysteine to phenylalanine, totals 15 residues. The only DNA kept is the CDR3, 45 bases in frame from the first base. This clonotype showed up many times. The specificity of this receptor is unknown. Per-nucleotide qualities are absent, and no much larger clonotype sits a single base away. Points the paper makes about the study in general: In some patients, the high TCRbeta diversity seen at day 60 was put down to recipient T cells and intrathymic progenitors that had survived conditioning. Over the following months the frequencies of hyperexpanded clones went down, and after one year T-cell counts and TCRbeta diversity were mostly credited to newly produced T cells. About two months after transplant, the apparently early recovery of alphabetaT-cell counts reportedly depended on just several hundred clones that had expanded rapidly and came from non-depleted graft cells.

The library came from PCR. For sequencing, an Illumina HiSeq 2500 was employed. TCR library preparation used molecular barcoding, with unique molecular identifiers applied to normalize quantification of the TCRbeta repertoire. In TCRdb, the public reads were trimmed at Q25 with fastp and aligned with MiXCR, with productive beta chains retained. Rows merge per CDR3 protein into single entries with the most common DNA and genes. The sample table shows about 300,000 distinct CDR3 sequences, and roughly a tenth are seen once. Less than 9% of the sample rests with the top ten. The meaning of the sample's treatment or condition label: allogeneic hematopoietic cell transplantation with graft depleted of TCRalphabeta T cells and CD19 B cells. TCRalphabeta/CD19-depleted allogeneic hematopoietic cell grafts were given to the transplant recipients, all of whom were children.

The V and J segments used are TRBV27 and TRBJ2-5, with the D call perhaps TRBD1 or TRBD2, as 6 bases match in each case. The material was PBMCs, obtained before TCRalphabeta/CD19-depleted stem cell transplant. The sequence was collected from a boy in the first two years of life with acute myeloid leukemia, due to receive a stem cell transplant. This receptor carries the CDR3 CASLGGPKVGETQYF. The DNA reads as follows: TGTGCCAGCTTAGGGGGGCCCAAGGTCGGGGAGACCCAGTACTTC.